The entry below gives a single TCR beta chain sequence along with its context. A junction end diverges from the germline sequence, so it may reflect a read error. This CDR3 region has 12 residues. The germline gives CDR1 LNHDA, CDR2 SQIVND (reference sequence). These data are taken from a study of control samples from healthy donors and cancer patients. Profiling relied on immunoSEQ multiplex PCR, and the TCRdb table lists in-frame clones only, not all of them. Among over 150,000 clones listed, approximately 92% were seen once. The sequenced sample was blood. This clonotype was sampled from a woman aged 40 to 50 in good health. The chain couples TRBV19 to TRBJ2-7; TRBD1 aligns across 7 bases. The CDR3 loop reads CASSINLGQLVF. As DNA, the CDR3 is TGTGCCAGTAGTATCAACCTGGGACAGTTGGTCTTC.